These T cell receptor beta chains were read from a single sample in a study of blood T cells in healthy people across ages. TCRdb re-called the 5' RACE reads with MiXCR, one entry per CDR3 protein. Here the sample spans about 640,000 distinct CDR3 sequences, under 70% being singletons. Sequences were obtained from blood. These receptors were obtained from a man aged 60 to 75 in good health. Both conserved end residues are trimmed from each CDR3. Each record gives: J gene, D gene, V gene, CDR3 protein. A D gene is named only where the DNA matches it firmly.

TRBJ2-5 . TRBV10-3 AIRGGREETQY
. TRBD1 TRBV29-1 SVTGRGQSGTQY
TRBJ2-5 TRBD2 TRBV20-1 SAFPTSAQETQY
TRBJ2-3 . TRBV5-1 ASSFSPGDTQY
TRBJ2-1 . TRBV5-4 ASSRTHYNEQF
TRBJ1-2 . TRBV29-1 SVWTVNYGYT
TRBJ2-7 . TRBV2 ASSTDTYEQY
TRBJ1-5 TRBD1 TRBV12-3/TRBV12-4 ASSFNRGQGQPQH
TRBJ2-5 . TRBV7-9 ASSPTYGETQY
TRBJ1-2 TRBD1 TRBV6-1 ASSPGTGGFGYT
TRBJ2-4 . TRBV5-1 ASSLDPSDGGGNIQY
TRBJ1-1 . TRBV4-1 ASSRRTTNTEAF
TRBJ2-7 . TRBV10-3 ASTGSTDREQY
TRBJ1-4 . TRBV7-9 ASSLAGHLEKLF
TRBJ1-2 . TRBV20-1 SAGGSNYGYT
TRBJ1-6 TRBD1 TRBV5-1 ASSLGGQADRGKPLH
TRBJ1-1 . TRBV29-1 SVGRDGAEAF
TRBJ2-7 TRBD1 TRBV28 ASRSTGESAYEQY
TRBJ2-1 TRBD1 TRBV11-2 ASSLGQGVVYNEQF
TRBJ1-2 . TRBV5-4 ASSLPGTSYGYT
TRBJ2-5 TRBD2 TRBV6-2/TRBV6-3 ASSFFKAGEETQY
. TRBD1 TRBV4-1 ASSQGAPGTAQETQY
TRBJ2-1 . TRBV7-2 ASSSLGAGYNEQF
TRBJ2-1 TRBD2 TRBV20-1 SARGGLAGGRTNEQF
TRBJ2-1 . TRBV6-1 ASSAILAMENEQF
TRBJ2-5 . TRBV12-3/TRBV12-4 ASSLSRARETQY
TRBJ1-2 . TRBV29-1 SGGTGQAGYT
TRBJ2-1 . TRBV29-1 SAGASGGYNEQF
TRBJ2-1 TRBD2 TRBV20-1 SGEGSYNEQF
TRBJ1-1 . TRBV12-3/TRBV12-4 ASSSTLGGKGTEAF
TRBJ2-1 . TRBV11-2 ASSLLDSGDEQF
TRBJ2-2 . TRBV12-3/TRBV12-4 ASNSFYGELF
TRBJ1-6 . TRBV9 ASSVGDGPADSPLH
TRBJ2-3 TRBD1 TRBV6-1 ASSEFGTGTDTQY
TRBJ2-1 . TRBV24-1 ATGLNNEQF
TRBJ1-1 . TRBV20-1 SAQIPEGGREAF
TRBJ2-7 . TRBV6-2/TRBV6-3 ASSFTSSHEQY
TRBJ2-3 . TRBV5-1 ASALYEGDTQY
TRBJ2-3 TRBD2 TRBV20-1 SAPSGGVSTDTQY
TRBJ1-1 TRBD1 TRBV20-1 SGAGGNTEAF
TRBJ2-5 TRBD1 TRBV20-1 SASGGQGARETQY